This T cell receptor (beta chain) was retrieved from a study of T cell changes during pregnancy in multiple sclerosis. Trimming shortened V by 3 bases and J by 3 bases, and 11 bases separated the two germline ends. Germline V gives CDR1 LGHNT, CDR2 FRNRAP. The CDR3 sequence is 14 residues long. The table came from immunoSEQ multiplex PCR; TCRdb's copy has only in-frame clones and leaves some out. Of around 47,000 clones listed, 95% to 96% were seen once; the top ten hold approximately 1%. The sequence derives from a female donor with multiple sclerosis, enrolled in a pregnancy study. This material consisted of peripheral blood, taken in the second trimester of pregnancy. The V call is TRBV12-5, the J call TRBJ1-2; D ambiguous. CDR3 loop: CASGLDSGYYGYTF. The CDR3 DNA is TGTGCTAGTGGTTTAGATTCGGGGTACTATGGCTACACCTTC.